The T cell receptor beta chain under discussion was sequenced for a study of T cells in Graves' hyperthyroidism and ophthalmopathy (dated by TCRdb to between 2018 and 2021). Study-level background: Peripheral blood samples were taken at initial diagnosis, before any treatment was given. Following sampling, methimazole starting at 30 mg daily was given to hyperthyroidism patients, and high-dose intravenous methylprednisolone was given to ophthalmopathy patients. The paper reports TCR Vbeta CDR3 sequencing of approximately 130 peripheral blood samples: over 40 ophthalmopathy, around 80 hyperthyroidism and around 17 progressor patients. In more than five Graves' hyperthyroidism patients, the study also compared T-cell repertoires from thyroid tissue with T-cell repertoires from blood. To identify distinguishing TCR V-J signatures, a discovery cohort of about a hundred patients was used, comprising some 45 with Graves' ophthalmopathy and around 60 with stable Graves' hyperthyroidism. The roughly 99 discovery patients were divided at random into training and test sets in a 7:3 ratio. Whether ophthalmopathy could be predicted prospectively was tested in an independent validation cohort made up of approximately 19 hyperthyroidism patients plus 17 patients who later progressed to ophthalmopathy. What the authors observed across the whole study: In validation, progression to ophthalmopathy was predicted by the model with roughly 69% sensitivity and roughly 76% specificity, a median of 6.5 months before onset. Sample size was not statistically predetermined, and blinding of investigators to group allocation was not performed. Most expanded thyroid clonotypes (frequency above 0.001) were also detected in blood, a finding suggesting that blood repertoires may reflect thyroid immune responses. Ophthalmopathy was separated from stable hyperthyroidism by a 13 V-J signature model, with around 90% sensitivity and roughly 81% specificity obtained in cross-validation and 80%/75% obtained in testing.

CDR1 and CDR2 were assigned from the germline V gene as SGHAT and FQNNGV. Including cysteine and phenylalanine, the CDR3 has 17 amino acids. This entry keeps only the CDR3 DNA: 51 bases, framed from base 1. V is pared back by 5 bases and J by 1 base, with 20 bases lying between the germline termini. Stable Graves' hyperthyroidism was defined as the absence of progression to ophthalmopathy over 18 months of follow-up. Hyperthyroidism patients were aged 18 to 65 years and newly diagnosed, with disease duration of less than 2 months. Patients with uncontrolled infections, other autoimmune diseases, pregnancy or lactation were excluded. Diagnoses were established on the basis of clinical symptoms, serum thyroxine and TRAb, thyroid ultrasound, and orbital computed tomography. Ficoll-Paque density gradient centrifugation was used to isolate PBMCs from 9.5 to 10 ml of fresh peripheral blood. Total RNA was extracted using Trizol reagent, and RNA quality was assessed on an Agilent 2100 Bioanalyzer.

TCR beta CDR3 regions were amplified from RNA transcripts. The first round of RT-PCR for the TCR CDR3 was performed with the HTBI primer set and the Qiagen OneStep RT-PCR kit. Libraries were constructed in a second round of multiplex PCR, after which size selection and purification were performed. Paired-end sequencing of the libraries was performed with 100 bp reads on an Illumina HiSeq2000. In the original analysis: SOAPnuke was used to process the raw data, throwing out any read that contained adapters or uncalled bases, had a mean Phred below 15, or lacked an exact constant-primer or identifier match. COPE v1.2.5 was used to merge high-quality paired reads, and clonotypes were defined as unique nucleotide sequences. Clonotypes were aligned to IMGT TRBV, TRBD and TRBJ reference segments using MiTCR v1.1. The analysis included only V-J combinations with a frequency above 0.0001, which together covered 99% to 99.2% of the repertoires. The TCS score was defined as the ratio of F50 (clonal expansion) to E x V (chaos), calculated using BLOSUM62-based TCRdist between CDR3 peptides within each V-J. Welch's t-statistics and random forest reduced approximately 520 V-J features to 13, which were used in a naive Bayes classifier (R e1071). Thyroid-blood repertoire similarity was quantified with the Morisita-Horn index. Through fastp at Q25 and MiXCR, TCRdb rebuilt clones from the public reads, retaining in-frame beta chains. Each entry merges the rows of one CDR3 protein and shows their most common DNA and genes. Here the V and J calls rest on TCRdb's processing, not on the authors' analysis. The sample profile shows 700,000 to 850,000 distinct CDR3 sequences; around a third of them were found once. The leading ten clones occupy roughly 30% of the sample.

There are a few counts of this clonotype. Its target antigen remains unknown. Base qualities were left out, and no much larger clone turns up one base away. The V gene is TRBV11-2 and the J gene is TRBJ2-5, with no confident D gene call. This sequence originates from a woman aged 40 to 55 with Graves' hyperthyroidism. Sequenced sample: blood. The sequenced DNA: TGTGCCAGCAGCCCATCCCCGGGTGGGTTTGGCCAAGAGACCCAGTACTTC. It encodes CASSPSPGGFGQETQYF.